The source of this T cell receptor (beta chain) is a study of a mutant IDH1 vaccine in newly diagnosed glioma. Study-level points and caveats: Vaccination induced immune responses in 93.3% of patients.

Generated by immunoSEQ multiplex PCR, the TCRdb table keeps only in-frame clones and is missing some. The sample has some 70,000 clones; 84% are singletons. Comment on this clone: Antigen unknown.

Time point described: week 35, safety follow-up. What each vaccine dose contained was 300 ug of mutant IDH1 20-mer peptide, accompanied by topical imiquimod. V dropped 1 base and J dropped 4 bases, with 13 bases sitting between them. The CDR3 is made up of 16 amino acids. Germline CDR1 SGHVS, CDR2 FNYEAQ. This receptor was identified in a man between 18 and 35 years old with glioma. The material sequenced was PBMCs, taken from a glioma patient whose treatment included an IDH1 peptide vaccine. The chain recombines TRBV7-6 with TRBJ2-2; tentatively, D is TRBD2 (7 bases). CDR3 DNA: TGTGCCAGCAGCTTAGATGGGGGGGCTAGCACCGGGGAGCTGTTTTTT. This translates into CASSLDGGASTGELFF.